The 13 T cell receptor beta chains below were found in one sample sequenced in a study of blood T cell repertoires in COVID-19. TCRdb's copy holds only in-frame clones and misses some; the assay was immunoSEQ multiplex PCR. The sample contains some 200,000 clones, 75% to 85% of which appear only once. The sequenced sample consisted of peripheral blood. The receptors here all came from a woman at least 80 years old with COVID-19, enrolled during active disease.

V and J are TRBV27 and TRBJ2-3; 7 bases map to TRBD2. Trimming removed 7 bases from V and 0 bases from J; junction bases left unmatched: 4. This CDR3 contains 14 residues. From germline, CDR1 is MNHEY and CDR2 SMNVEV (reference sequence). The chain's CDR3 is CASTLAGSTDTQYF. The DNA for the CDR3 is TGTGCCAGCACCTTAGCGGGTAGCACAGATACGCAGTATTTT.

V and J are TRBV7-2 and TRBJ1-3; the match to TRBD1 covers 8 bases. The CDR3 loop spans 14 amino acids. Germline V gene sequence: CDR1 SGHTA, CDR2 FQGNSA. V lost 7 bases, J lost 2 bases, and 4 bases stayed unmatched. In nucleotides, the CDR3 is TGTGCCAGCACGACGGACAGGGCTGGAAACACCATATATTTT. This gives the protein CASTTDRAGNTIYF.

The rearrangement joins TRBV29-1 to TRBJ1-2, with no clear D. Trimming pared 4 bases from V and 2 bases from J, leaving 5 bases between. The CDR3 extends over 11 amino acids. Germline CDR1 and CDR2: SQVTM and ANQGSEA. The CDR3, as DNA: TGCAGCGTTGTTCCGAACTATGGCTACACCTTC. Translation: CSVVPNYGYTF.

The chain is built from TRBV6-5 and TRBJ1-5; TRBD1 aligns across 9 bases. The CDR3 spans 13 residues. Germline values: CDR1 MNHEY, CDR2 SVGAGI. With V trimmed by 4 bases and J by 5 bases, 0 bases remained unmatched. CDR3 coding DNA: TGTGCCAGCAGTTGGACAGGGGATCAGCCCCAGCATTTT. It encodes CASSWTGDQPQHF.

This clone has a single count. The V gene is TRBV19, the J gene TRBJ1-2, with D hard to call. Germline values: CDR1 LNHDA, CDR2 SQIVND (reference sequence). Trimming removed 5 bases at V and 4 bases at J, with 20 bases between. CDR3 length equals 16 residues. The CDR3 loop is CASSSPSPGRRYGYTF. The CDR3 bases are TGTGCCAGTAGTTCGCCCTCCCCGGGTAGGCGCTATGGCTACACCTTC.

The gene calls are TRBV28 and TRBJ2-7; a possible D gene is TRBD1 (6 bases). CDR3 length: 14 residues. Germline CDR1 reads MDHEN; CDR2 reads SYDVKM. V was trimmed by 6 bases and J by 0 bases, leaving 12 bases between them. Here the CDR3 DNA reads TGTGCCAGCAGGGGCCAGGGGTTCTCCTACGAGCAGTACTTC. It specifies CASRGQGFSYEQYF.

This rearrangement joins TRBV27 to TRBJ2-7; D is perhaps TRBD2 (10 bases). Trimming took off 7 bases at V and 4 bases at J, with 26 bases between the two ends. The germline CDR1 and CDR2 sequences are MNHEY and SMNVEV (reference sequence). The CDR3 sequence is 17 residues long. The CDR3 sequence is CASNGQGISGGLYEQYF. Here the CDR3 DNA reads TGTGCCAGCAACGGACAGGGGATTAGCGGGGGGTTATACGAGCAGTACTTC.

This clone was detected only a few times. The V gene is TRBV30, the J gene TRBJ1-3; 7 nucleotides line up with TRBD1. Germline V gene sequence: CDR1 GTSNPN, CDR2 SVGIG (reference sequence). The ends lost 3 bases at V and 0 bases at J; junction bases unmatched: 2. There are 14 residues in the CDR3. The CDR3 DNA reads TGTGCCTGGAGCAGGGGGATCTCTGGAAACACCATATATTTT. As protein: CAWSRGISGNTIYF. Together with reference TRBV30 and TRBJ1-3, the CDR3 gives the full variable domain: SQTIHQWPATLVQPVGSPLSLECTVEGTSNPNLYWYRQAAGRGLQLLFYSVGIGQISSEVPQNLSASRPQDRQFILSSKKLLLSDSGFYLCAWSRGISGNTIYFGEGSWLTVV.

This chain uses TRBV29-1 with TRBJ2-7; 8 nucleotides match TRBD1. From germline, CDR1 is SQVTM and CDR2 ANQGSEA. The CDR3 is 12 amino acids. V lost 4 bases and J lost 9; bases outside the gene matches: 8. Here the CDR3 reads CSVAGQVIGQYF. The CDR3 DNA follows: TGCAGCGTTGCGGGACAGGTGATAGGGCAGTACTTC.

The CDR3 loop is CAWSVGRLADTGELFF. CDR3 bases: TGTGCCTGGAGTGTTGGTAGGCTAGCGGACACCGGGGAGCTGTTTTTT. This chain joins TRBV30 and TRBJ2-2; TRBD2 matches at 7 bases. The CDR3 is 16 amino acids. V lost 0 bases, J lost 3 bases, and 7 bases stayed unmatched. CDR1 GTSNPN and CDR2 SVGIG come from the germline V gene (reference sequence).

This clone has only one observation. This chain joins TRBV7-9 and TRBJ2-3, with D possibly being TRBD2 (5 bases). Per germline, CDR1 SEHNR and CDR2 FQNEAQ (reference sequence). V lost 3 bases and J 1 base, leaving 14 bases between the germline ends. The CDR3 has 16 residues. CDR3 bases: TGTGCCAGCAGCTTGCTACGGGGTGAGGGCACAGATACGCAGTATTTT. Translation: CASSLLRGEGTDTQYF.

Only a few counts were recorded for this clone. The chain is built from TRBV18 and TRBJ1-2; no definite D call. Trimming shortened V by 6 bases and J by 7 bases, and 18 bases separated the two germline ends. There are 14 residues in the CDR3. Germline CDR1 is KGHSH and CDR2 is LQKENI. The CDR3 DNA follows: TGTGCCAGCTCTCCGATGACTTCCAGTAGTGGCTACACCTTC. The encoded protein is CASSPMTSSSGYTF.

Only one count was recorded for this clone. CDR3 in amino acids: CASSLSLFADSTDTQYF. CDR3 nucleotides: TGTGCCAGCAGCTTGTCCCTATTCGCGGATAGCACAGATACGCAGTATTTT. The gene calls are TRBV7-2 and TRBJ2-3; D not certain. Germline V lookup: CDR1 SGHTA, CDR2 FQGNSA. V dropped 3 bases and J dropped 0 bases, with 16 bases sitting between them. The CDR3 extends over 17 amino acids.